These 18 T cell receptor beta chains share one sample of origin, sequenced in a study of CD8 T cells in ankylosing spondylitis. One entry per CDR3 protein results from TCRdb running MiXCR on the 5' RACE reads. The table includes just under 95,000 distinct CDR3 sequences, roughly 10% detected once. Material: blood, either unsorted or a sorted T cell fraction (not recorded which). The receptors originated from a male donor with ankylosing spondylitis or in good health (not recorded which).

This clonotype has ten or more counts. The gene calls are TRBV15 and TRBJ2-3, with D unclear. Germline V gives CDR1 LNHNV, CDR2 YYDKDF (reference sequence). Trimming left V 2 bases short and J 4 bases short, with 22 bases between. The CDR3 runs 18 residues. The CDR3 sequence: CATSRKALDNLGSDTQYF. The CDR3 bases are TGTGCCACCAGCAGAAAAGCCCTCGACAATCTGGGGTCAGATACGCAGTATTTT.

Relative to its sample, this clonotype is medium-sized (0.01 to 0.1%). J is TRBJ1-5 and V is TRBV27; possibly TRBD1 for D (6 bases). Deletions cut 0 bases from V and 0 bases from J, with 9 bases between. The CDR3 runs 16 residues. Germline assignment: CDR1 MNHEY and CDR2 SMNVEV (reference sequence). Written as DNA, the CDR3 is TGTGCCAGCAGTTTATCGGGGGCCTTTAGCAATCAGCCCCAGCATTTT. It is translated as CASSLSGAFSNQPQHF.

In its sample, this clonotype was seen many times. The V and J genes are TRBV12-3 or TRBV12-4 and TRBJ1-3; no definite D call. V lost 5 bases and J 3 bases, leaving 2 bases between the germline ends. The CDR3 runs to 11 residues. In DNA, the CDR3 is TGTGCCAGCAGTAGTGGAAACACCATATATTTT. This codes for CASSSGNTIYF.

There are many counts of this clonotype. The rearrangement joins TRBV19 to TRBJ2-1; 10 positions match TRBD1. The CDR3 length is 13 residues. V trimming: 7 bases; J trimming: 8 bases; junction bases outside the gene matches: 5. The V gene's germline CDR1 is LNHDA and CDR2 SQIVND (reference sequence). The CDR3 bases are TGTGCCAGTACCGGGACAGGGGCCCATGAGCAGTTCTTC. Translating it yields CASTGTGAHEQFF. The complete variable domain, with remaining parts taken from reference TRBV19 and TRBJ2-1, reads DGGITQSPKYLFRKEGQNVTLSCEQNLNHDAMYWYRQDPGQGLRLIYYSQIVNDFQKGDIAEGYSVSREKKESFPLTVTSAQKNPTAFYLCASTGTGAHEQFFGPGTRLTVL.

At least ten counts were recorded for this clonotype. V usage is TRBV5-1 and J usage is TRBJ1-1; D unresolved. The CDR3 is made up of 13 amino acids. Germline CDR1 SGHRS, CDR2 YFSETQ. V lost 6 bases and J lost 1, with 10 bases in between. The DNA for the CDR3 is TGCGCCAGCACCCTAGGGAGGAACACTGAAGCTTTCTTT. Protein sequence: CASTLGRNTEAFF.

This clonotype was seen many times. The chain has TRBV3-1 and TRBJ1-2, with TRBD1 matching 8 bases. The germline V gene encodes CDR1 LGHDT and CDR2 YNNKEL (reference sequence). The CDR3 is 18 amino acids. After removal of 1 base from V and 0 bases from J, the junction contained 10 bases not matched to a gene. This CDR3 is CASSQVEDREYANYGYTF. The CDR3 DNA reads TGTGCCAGCAGCCAAGTTGAGGACAGGGAATATGCTAACTATGGCTACACCTTC.

This chain joins TRBV7-3 and TRBJ2-1; D gene ambiguous. Germline V gene data show CDR1 as SGHTA and CDR2 as FQGTGA. The CDR3 sequence is 16 residues long. V lost 2 bases, J lost 6 bases, and 17 bases lay in between. The CDR3 loop is CASSLSRTVGFNEQFF. The CDR3 nucleotides are TGTGCCAGCAGCTTATCGAGGACCGTGGGGTTCAATGAGCAGTTCTTC.

This clonotype has at least ten counts. The V call is TRBV5-1, the J call TRBJ1-1, with 9 positions matching TRBD1. This CDR3 spans 16 amino acids. With 3 bases clipped from V and 5 bases from J, the junction kept 11 bases outside the gene matches. The V gene's germline CDR1 is SGHRS and CDR2 YFSETQ. In nucleotides, the CDR3 is TGCGCCAGCAGCTCCCCCCGGGACAGGGCGGGAACTGAAGCTTTCTTT. It is translated as CASSSPRDRAGTEAFF.

This clonotype was counted many times. V gene TRBV2 combines with J gene TRBJ2-2; 7 bases map to TRBD1. After removal of 4 bases from V and 2 bases from J, the junction contained 7 bases not matched to a gene. The CDR3 spans 16 residues. CDR1 is SNHLY, CDR2 FYNNEI, per germline. CDR3 sequence (DNA): TGTGCCAGCAGTGCTGGGGCAGGGGGAAACACCGGGGAGCTGTTTTTT. This gives the protein CASSAGAGGNTGELFF.

At least ten counts were recorded for this clonotype. The CDR3 sequence: CASSRPRQGFYEQYF. The CDR3 nucleotides read TGTGCCAGCAGCCGCCCCCGACAGGGTTTCTACGAGCAGTACTTC. This chain connects TRBV5-6 to TRBJ2-7, with TRBD1 matching 7 bases. This CDR3 region has 15 residues. From germline, CDR1 is SGHDT and CDR2 YYEEEE. The J segment lost 3 bases and the V segment lost 4 bases, leaving 10 bases of the junction unmatched.

This clonotype was observed many times. This chain uses TRBV5-1 with TRBJ2-5; D may be TRBD2 (6 bases). Deletions cut 0 bases from V and 1 base from J, with 10 bases between. The CDR3 length is 15 residues. The germline gives CDR1 SGHRS, CDR2 YFSETQ. The CDR3 nucleotides read TGCGCCAGCAGCTTGGGTCAGGGAGGCCAAGAGACCCAGTACTTC. Protein product: CASSLGQGGQETQYF. Combining the CDR3 with reference TRBV5-1 and TRBJ2-5 gives the whole variable domain KAGVTQTPRYLIKTRGQQVTLSCSPISGHRSVSWYQQTPGQGLQFLFEYFSETQRNKGNFPGRFSGRQFSNSRSEMNVSTLELGDSALYLCASSLGQGGQETQYFGPGTRLLVL.

This clonotype was observed at least ten times. This chain links TRBV6-5 with TRBJ2-2; tentative D call: TRBD2 (6 bases). This CDR3 spans 14 amino acids. Germline assignment: CDR1 MNHEY and CDR2 SVGAGI. Trimming took 0 bases from V and 5 from J, leaving 7 bases between them. The DNA of the CDR3 is TGTGCCAGCAGTTACTCGGAGGGTACCGGGGAGCTGTTTTTT. This sequence encodes CASSYSEGTGELFF.

This clonotype was seen repeatedly, ten times or more. The genes are TRBV21-1 and TRBJ2-3. TRBV21-1 is described as a pseudogene. This CDR3 has 13 residues. The CDR3 DNA follows: TGTGCCAGCAGCCTTGGAAGTCAGAAGACGCAGTATTTT. Its protein is CASSLGSQKTQYF.

The table lists this clonotype with many counts. The CDR3 loop reads CASSYQRRETQYF. CDR3 sequence (DNA): TGTGCCAGCAGTTACCAGCGGAGGGAGACCCAGTACTTC. The chain couples TRBV6-6 to TRBJ2-5; D is perhaps TRBD2 (5 bases). Looked up from germline, CDR1 is MNHNY and CDR2 is SVGAGI (reference sequence). The CDR3 spans 13 residues. The V and J ends lost 2 bases and 5 bases respectively, with 9 bases between them.

Many counts were recorded for this clonotype. The chain carries TRBV5-1 and TRBJ1-1, with 10 bases that match TRBD1. The CDR3 sequence is 14 residues long. Germline lookup yields CDR1 SGHRS and CDR2 YFSETQ. Trimming took 5 bases from V and 6 from J; bases not matched to a gene: 7. This CDR3 reads CASRGTGALAEAFF. Here the CDR3 DNA reads TGCGCCAGCAGGGGGACAGGGGCCCTGGCTGAAGCTTTCTTT. The full variable domain, completed using reference TRBV5-1 and TRBJ1-1, is KAGVTQTPRYLIKTRGQQVTLSCSPISGHRSVSWYQQTPGQGLQFLFEYFSETQRNKGNFPGRFSGRQFSNSRSEMNVSTLELGDSALYLCASRGTGALAEAFFGQGTRLTVV.

This clonotype was counted only a few times. V is TRBV7-2 and J is TRBJ2-7, with a tentative D call TRBD1 (5 bases). Germline V lookup: CDR1 SGHTA, CDR2 FQGNSA. The V end was cut by 10 bases, the J end by 2 bases, with 15 bases between. The CDR3 contains 13 residues. The CDR3 loop reads CATATADPYEQYF. The CDR3, as DNA: TGTGCCACCGCGACAGCAGACCCCTACGAGCAGTACTTC. Variable domain in full (rest from reference TRBV7-2 and TRBJ2-7): GAGVSQSPSNKVTEKGKDVELRCDPISGHTALYWYRQSLGQGLEFLIYFQGNSAPDKSGLPSDRFSAERTGGSVSTLTIQRTQQEDSAVYLCATATADPYEQYFGPGTRLTVT.

This clonotype was counted many times. This chain uses TRBV27 with TRBJ2-7, with 11 positions matching TRBD2. Germline CDR1 and CDR2: MNHEY and SMNVEV (reference sequence). The CDR3 has 15 amino acids. Losses at the gene ends were 6 bases for V and 4 bases for J; bases not matched to a gene: 8. CDR3 loop: CASRPTSGVFYEQYF. The CDR3 DNA sequence: TGTGCCAGCAGGCCGACTAGCGGGGTCTTTTACGAGCAGTACTTC.

In this sample, this clonotype turned up many times. The rearrangement uses TRBV5-1 and TRBJ2-7; no clear D. The CDR3 runs to 11 residues. V lost 6 bases to trimming and J lost 5 bases, with 9 bases between them. Germline V lookup: CDR1 SGHRS, CDR2 YFSETQ. The CDR3 protein is CASTGYDEQYF. CDR3 DNA sequence: TGCGCCAGCACTGGGTACGACGAGCAGTACTTC.